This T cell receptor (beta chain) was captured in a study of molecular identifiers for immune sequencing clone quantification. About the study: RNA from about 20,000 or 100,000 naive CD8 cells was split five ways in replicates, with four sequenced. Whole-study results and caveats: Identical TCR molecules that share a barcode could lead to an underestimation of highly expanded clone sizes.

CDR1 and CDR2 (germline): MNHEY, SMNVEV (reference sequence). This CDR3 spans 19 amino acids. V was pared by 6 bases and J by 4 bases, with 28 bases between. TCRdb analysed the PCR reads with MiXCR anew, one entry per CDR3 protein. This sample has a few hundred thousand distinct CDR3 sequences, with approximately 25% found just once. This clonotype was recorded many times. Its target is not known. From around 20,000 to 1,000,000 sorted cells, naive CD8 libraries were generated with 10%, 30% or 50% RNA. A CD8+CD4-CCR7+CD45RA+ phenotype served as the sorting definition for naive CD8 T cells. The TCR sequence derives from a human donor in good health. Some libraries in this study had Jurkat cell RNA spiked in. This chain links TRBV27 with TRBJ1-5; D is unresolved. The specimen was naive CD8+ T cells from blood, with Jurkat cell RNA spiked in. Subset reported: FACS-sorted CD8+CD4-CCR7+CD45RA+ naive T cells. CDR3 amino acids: CASSKRASLARPPNQPQHF. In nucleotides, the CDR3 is TGTGCCAGCAGCAAAAGGGCCTCCCTTGCCCGACCTCCAAATCAGCCCCAGCATTTT.